Below, one T cell receptor (beta chain) is given with its context. This record comes from a study of blood T cell repertoires in COVID-19. The length of the CDR3 is 16 residues. V lost 3 bases and J 1 base, leaving 12 bases between the germline ends. CDR1 and CDR2 from the germline V gene are SGHAT and FQNNGV. Assignments of participants to cohorts depended upon their own reported clinical history. This table comes from immunoSEQ multiplex PCR, and its TCRdb copy is limited to in-frame clones, with some not included. There are about 150,000 clones in the sample; 85% occur only once, and roughly 6.4% lies in the top ten.

The rearrangement links TRBV11-2 to TRBJ2-2; tentative D call: TRBD1 (5 bases). The source of this sequence is a woman in her 40s who had recovered from COVID-19. What was sequenced was PBMCs or T cells enriched from blood (not recorded which). DNA of the CDR3: TGTGCCAGCAGCTTGGGAACAGGCCTGAACACCGGGGAGCTGTTTTTT. Residues: CASSLGTGLNTGELFF.